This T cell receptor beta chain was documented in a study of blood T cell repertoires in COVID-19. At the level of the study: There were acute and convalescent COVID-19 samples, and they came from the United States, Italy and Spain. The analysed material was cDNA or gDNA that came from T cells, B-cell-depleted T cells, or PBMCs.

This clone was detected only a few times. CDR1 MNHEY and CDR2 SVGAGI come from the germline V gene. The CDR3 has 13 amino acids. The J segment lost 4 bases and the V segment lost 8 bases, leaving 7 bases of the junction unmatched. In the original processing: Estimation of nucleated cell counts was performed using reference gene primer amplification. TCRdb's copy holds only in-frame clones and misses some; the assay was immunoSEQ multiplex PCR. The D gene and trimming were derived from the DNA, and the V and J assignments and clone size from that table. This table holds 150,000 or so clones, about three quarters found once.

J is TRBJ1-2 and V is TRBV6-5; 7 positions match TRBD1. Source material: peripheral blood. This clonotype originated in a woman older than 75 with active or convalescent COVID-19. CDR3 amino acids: CASHDRVGYGYTF. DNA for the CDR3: TGTGCCAGCCACGACAGGGTCGGCTATGGCTACACCTTC.